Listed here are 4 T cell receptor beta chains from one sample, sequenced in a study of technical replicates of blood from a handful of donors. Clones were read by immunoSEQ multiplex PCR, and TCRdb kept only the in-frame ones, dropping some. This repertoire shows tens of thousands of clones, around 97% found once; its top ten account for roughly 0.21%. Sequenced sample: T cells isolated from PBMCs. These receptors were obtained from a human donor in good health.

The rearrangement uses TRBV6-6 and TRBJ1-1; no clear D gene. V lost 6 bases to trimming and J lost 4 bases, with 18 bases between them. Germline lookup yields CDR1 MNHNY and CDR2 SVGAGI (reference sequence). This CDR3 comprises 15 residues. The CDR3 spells CASSKETWVPTEAFF. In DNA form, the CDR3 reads TGTGCCAGCAGCAAGGAGACGTGGGTGCCCACTGAAGCTTTCTTT.

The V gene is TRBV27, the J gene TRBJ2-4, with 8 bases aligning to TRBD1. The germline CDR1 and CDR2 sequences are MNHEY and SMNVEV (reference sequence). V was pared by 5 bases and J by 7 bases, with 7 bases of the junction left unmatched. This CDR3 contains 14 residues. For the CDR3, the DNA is TGTGCCAGCAGTCCGGGGACAGGCCGTAACATTCAGTACTTC. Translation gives CASSPGTGRNIQYF.

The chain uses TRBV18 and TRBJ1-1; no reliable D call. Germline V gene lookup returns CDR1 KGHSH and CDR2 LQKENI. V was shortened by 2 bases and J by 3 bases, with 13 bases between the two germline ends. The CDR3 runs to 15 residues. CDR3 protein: CASSPLIPPDTEAFF. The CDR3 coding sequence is TGTGCCAGCTCACCATTAATTCCTCCAGACACTGAAGCTTTCTTT.

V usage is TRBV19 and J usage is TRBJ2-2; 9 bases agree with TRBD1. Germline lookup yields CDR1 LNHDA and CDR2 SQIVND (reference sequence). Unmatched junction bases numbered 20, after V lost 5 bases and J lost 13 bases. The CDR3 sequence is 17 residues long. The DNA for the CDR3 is TGTGCCAGTAGTGACTCCGGGACAGGGTTGATCTCCAGTTTGCTGTTTTTT. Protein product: CASSDSGTGLISSLLFF. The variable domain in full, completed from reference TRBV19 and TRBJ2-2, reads DGGITQSPKYLFRKEGQNVTLSCEQNLNHDAMYWYRQDPGQGLRLIYYSQIVNDFQKGDIAEGYSVSREKKESFPLTVTSAQKNPTAFYLCASSDSGTGLISSLLFFGEGSRLTVL.